Below, 30 T cell receptor beta chains from the same sample are listed, as sequenced in a study of cytomegalovirus exposure and HLA in healthy donors. Primers: 60 Vbeta forward and 13 Jbeta reverse. The repertoire was sequenced with immunoSEQ multiplex PCR; TCRdb's copy has only in-frame clones and lacks some. The table has under 150,000 clones, about four fifths seen once. Sequenced material: PBMCs. The receptors derive from a woman aged 40-49 years in good health and CMV-seropositive.

The V gene is TRBV5-1, the J gene TRBJ2-7; 10 nucleotides line up with TRBD2. V trimming: 2 bases; J trimming: 1 base; junction bases outside the gene matches: 0. CDR1 and CDR2 from the germline V gene are SGHRS and YFSETQ. The CDR3 has 14 residues. The CDR3 DNA is TGCGCCAGCAGCTTTAGCGGGAGGTCCTACGAGCAGTACTTC. This sequence encodes CASSFSGRSYEQYF. The full variable domain, its missing parts supplied by reference TRBV5-1 and TRBJ2-7, is KAGVTQTPRYLIKTRGQQVTLSCSPISGHRSVSWYQQTPGQGLQFLFEYFSETQRNKGNFPGRFSGRQFSNSRSEMNVSTLELGDSALYLCASSFSGRSYEQYFGPGTRLTVT.

The chain has TRBV18 and TRBJ2-3, with D perhaps matching TRBD2 (5 bases). V was clipped by 0 bases and J by 4 bases, with 11 bases between them. Looked up from germline, CDR1 is KGHSH and CDR2 is LQKENI. CDR3 length: 15 amino acids. CDR3 DNA: TGTGCCAGCTCACCACCACTAGGCGACCCAGATACGCAGTATTTT. The encoded protein is CASSPPLGDPDTQYF.

This clone came up once. V usage is TRBV19 and J usage is TRBJ1-2; the D is unclear. This CDR3 spans 14 amino acids. From germline, CDR1 is LNHDA and CDR2 SQIVND (reference sequence). The V end lost 4 bases, the J end lost 4 bases, and 13 bases lay between the germline ends. The chain's CDR3 is CASSRAGNSYGYTF. The DNA of the CDR3 is TGTGCCAGTAGTAGGGCCGGGAATAGCTATGGCTACACCTTC.

This clone was recorded once. This rearrangement joins TRBV19 to TRBJ1-2; 9 bases align to TRBD1. The ends lost 5 bases at V and 4 bases at J; junction bases unmatched: 8. CDR3 size: 15 residues. Germline lookup yields CDR1 LNHDA and CDR2 SQIVND (reference sequence). The CDR3 reads CASSPGQGIVYGYTF. Written as DNA, the CDR3 is TGTGCCAGTAGTCCGGGACAGGGAATCGTCTATGGCTACACCTTC.

In this sample, this clone turned up a few times. The chain combines TRBV5-6 with TRBJ2-7, with D perhaps TRBD1 (5 bases). V lost 4 bases and J 0 bases, leaving 8 bases between the germline ends. This CDR3 spans 13 amino acids. The germline V gene encodes CDR1 SGHDT and CDR2 YYEEEE. Here the CDR3 reads CASSLTVSYEQYF. The DNA for the CDR3 is TGTGCCAGCAGCCTGACAGTCTCCTACGAGCAGTACTTC.

The chain has TRBV6-7 and TRBJ2-7, with a weak D call TRBD1 (6 bases). TRBV6-7 is sorted into the ORF group, with uncertain function. Trimming left V 5 bases short and J 0 bases short, with 14 bases between. The CDR3 runs to 15 residues. CDR3 residues: CASSTPDRSSYEQYF. The DNA of the CDR3 is TGTGCCAGCAGTACCCCTGACAGGAGCTCCTACGAGCAGTACTTC.

This clone was seen only a few times. The chain employs TRBV7-8 and TRBJ1-1; 8 positions agree with TRBD1. Germline CDR1 reads SGHVS; CDR2 reads FQNEAQ. The CDR3 length is 14 residues. The ends lost 5 bases at V and 6 bases at J; junction bases unmatched: 8. Written as DNA, the CDR3 is TGTGCCAGCAGCGCCAACAGGGGGAGCCCTGAAGCTTTCTTT. This codes for CASSANRGSPEAFF. Based on the CDR3 plus reference TRBV7-8 and TRBJ1-1, the full variable domain is GAGVSQSPRYKVAKRGQDVALRCDPISGHVSLFWYQQALGQGPEFLTYFQNEAQLDKSGLPSDRFFAERPEGSVSTLKIQRTQQEDSAVYLCASSANRGSPEAFFGQGTRLTVV.

The V call is TRBV28, the J call TRBJ1-2; D is perhaps TRBD1 (6 bases). V lost 5 bases and J lost 0, with 10 bases in between. This CDR3 is 14 amino acids long. The germline CDR1 and CDR2 sequences are MDHEN and SYDVKM. This CDR3 reads CASSQGTTNYGYTF. As DNA, the CDR3 is TGTGCCAGCAGTCAGGGGACAACTAACTATGGCTACACCTTC.

V is TRBV5-4 and J is TRBJ2-7, with TRBD1 identical over 11 bases. The CDR3 is 15 residues long. Germline CDR1 SGHNT, CDR2 YYREEE (reference sequence). Trimming took 2 bases from V and 0 from J; bases not matched to a gene: 1. CDR3 protein: CASSFGTGGSYEQYF. The CDR3 region has the DNA TGTGCCAGCAGCTTTGGGACAGGGGGCTCCTACGAGCAGTACTTC. Based on the CDR3 plus reference TRBV5-4 and TRBJ2-7, the full variable domain is ETGVTQSPTHLIKTRGQQVTLRCSSQSGHNTVSWYQQALGQGPQFIFQYYREEENGRGNFPPRFSGLQFPNYSSELNVNALELDDSALYLCASSFGTGGSYEQYFGPGTRLTVT.

This chain connects TRBV10-3 to TRBJ2-7; a possible D gene is TRBD2 (6 bases). This CDR3 region has 16 residues. In germline, CDR1 is ENHRY, CDR2 SYGVKD. The V end lost 6 bases, the J end lost 4 bases, and 22 bases lay between the germline ends. The CDR3 loop is CAISPVGPSAGYEQYF. In nucleotides, the CDR3 is TGTGCCATCAGCCCAGTCGGGCCTAGCGCGGGTTACGAGCAGTACTTC.

CDR3 DNA: TGTGCCAGCAGTGATTGGCTAGAGACCTACAATGAGCAGTTCTTC. It specifies CASSDWLETYNEQFF. V is TRBV6-1 and J is TRBJ2-1; no clear D gene. Between the trimmed V and J ends, which lost 3 bases and 2 bases, there was a span of 11 bases. The CDR3 consists of 15 residues. CDR1 and CDR2 (germline): MNHNS, SASEGT.

This clone was seen just once. The CDR3 protein is CASSPTDRGYEQYF. The CDR3 region has the DNA TGCGCCAGCAGCCCGACAGACAGGGGGTACGAGCAGTACTTC. V is TRBV5-1 and J is TRBJ2-7, with 9 bases lining up with TRBD1. CDR1 and CDR2 (germline): SGHRS, YFSETQ. The CDR3 spans 14 residues. With V trimmed by 4 bases and J by 4 bases, 6 bases remained unmatched.

The gene calls are TRBV10-3 and TRBJ1-1, with D perhaps TRBD1 (5 bases). V dropped 3 bases and J dropped 4 bases, with 9 bases sitting between them. This CDR3 is built from 13 residues. Germline CDR1 reads ENHRY; CDR2 reads SYGVKD. The CDR3 nucleotides are TGTGCCATCAGTGACAGGGAGGGCACTGAAGCTTTCTTT. Its protein is CAISDREGTEAFF.

J is TRBJ1-6 and V is TRBV6-5; D is perhaps TRBD1 (6 bases). Deletions cut 6 bases from V and 7 bases from J, with 16 bases between. Germline CDR1 reads MNHEY; CDR2 reads SVGAGI. CDR3 length equals 15 residues. CDR3 sequence (DNA): TGTGCCAGCAGACGGGGGGCAGGCCTAAATTCACCCCTCCACTTT. It translates to CASRRGAGLNSPLHF.

In this sample, this clone turned up once. The chain uses TRBV9 and TRBJ1-1; possible D gene TRBD1, 5 bases. The CDR3 is 14 residues long. Trimming shortened V by 3 bases and J by 1 base, and 10 bases separated the two germline ends. CDR1 and CDR2 from the germline V gene are SGDLS and YYNGEE. The chain's CDR3 is CASSARQTNTEAFF. CDR3 sequence (DNA): TGTGCCAGCAGCGCCCGACAGACGAACACTGAAGCTTTCTTT. Supplemented by reference TRBV9 and TRBJ1-1, the full variable domain reads DSGVTQTPKHLITATGQRVTLRCSPRSGDLSVYWYQQSLDQGLQFLIQYYNGEERAKGNILERFSAQQFPDLHSELNLSSLELGDSALYFCASSARQTNTEAFFGQGTRLTVV.

The chain joins TRBV6-5 to TRBJ2-2; D is undetermined. The V gene lost 7 bases and the J gene lost 0 bases, with 9 bases spanning the gap. There are 14 residues in the CDR3. Germline V gives CDR1 MNHEY, CDR2 SVGAGI. The CDR3: CASTPGPNTGELFF. For the CDR3, the DNA is TGTGCCAGCACCCCAGGCCCGAACACCGGGGAGCTGTTTTTT.

The rearrangement uses TRBV10-3 and TRBJ2-1; TRBD2 matches at 13 bases. CDR3 size: 16 residues. The V segment lost 4 bases and the J segment 8 bases; nucleotides outside the gene matches: 8. In germline, CDR1 is ENHRY, CDR2 SYGVKD. This chain's CDR3 is CAISGATSGRAHEQFF. The CDR3 coding sequence is TGTGCCATCAGTGGGGCTACTAGCGGGAGGGCCCATGAGCAGTTCTTC.

This clone was seen only once. The CDR3 coding sequence is TGTGCCAGCATAAGGGGGGGCCACCAAGAGACCCAGTACTTC. It codes for CASIRGGHQETQYF. The chain couples TRBV7-2 to TRBJ2-5; D possibly corresponds to TRBD2 (7 bases). CDR1 is SGHTA, CDR2 FQGNSA, per germline. This CDR3 has 14 residues. Trimming left V 7 bases short and J 0 bases short, with 12 bases between.

This clone was picked up one time. V and J are TRBV7-3 and TRBJ2-3, with TRBD1 matching 7 bases. The CDR3 consists of 16 residues. CDR1 is SGHTA and CDR2 is FQGTGA in the germline V gene. V lost 4 bases, J lost 0 bases, and 7 bases stayed unmatched. The CDR3 nucleotides are TGTGCCAGCAGCTCCCCGGGACAGACTAGCACAGATACGCAGTATTTT. Protein sequence: CASSSPGQTSTDTQYF.

This clone was recorded a few times. This sequence joins TRBV7-6 and TRBJ1-1; D call uncertain. The CDR3 is 14 residues long. Between the trimmed V and J ends, which lost 1 base and 4 bases, there was a span of 10 bases. Per the germline V gene, CDR1 is SGHVS and CDR2 is FNYEAQ. CDR3 sequence reads: CASSLGGEGTEAFF. CDR3 bases: TGTGCCAGCAGCTTAGGTGGAGAGGGCACTGAAGCTTTCTTT.

The DNA for the CDR3 is TGCGCCAGCAGCTTGGATTCAGGGTCGAGAAATACGCAGTATTTT. Amino acids: CASSLDSGSRNTQYF. The chain is built from TRBV5-1 and TRBJ2-3, with a possible D match to TRBD1 (5 bases). V lost 0 bases to trimming and J lost 7 bases, with 15 bases between them. Per germline, CDR1 SGHRS and CDR2 YFSETQ. The CDR3 extends over 15 amino acids.

The chain is built from TRBV5-6 and TRBJ1-2; 8 nucleotides match TRBD1. CDR1 SGHDT and CDR2 YYEEEE come from the germline V gene. The V segment lost 3 bases and the J segment 4 bases; nucleotides outside the gene matches: 2. There are 13 residues in the CDR3. The CDR3 is CASSSGQVYGYTF. In DNA form, the CDR3 reads TGTGCCAGCAGCTCGGGACAGGTCTATGGCTACACCTTC.

CDR3: CASSLASGRIGELFF. The CDR3 nucleotides read TGTGCCAGCAGCTTAGCTAGCGGGAGGATCGGGGAGCTGTTTTTT. V and J are TRBV11-2 and TRBJ2-2, with 11 bases matching TRBD2. The CDR3 has 15 amino acids. Trimming took 1 base from V and 7 from J; bases not matched to a gene: 2. The germline CDR1 and CDR2 sequences are SGHAT and FQNNGV.

The chain joins TRBV19 to TRBJ2-2, with D hard to call. CDR1 and CDR2 (germline): LNHDA, SQIVND (reference sequence). The CDR3 sequence is 13 residues long. Trimming stripped 2 bases from V and 6 bases from J, with 7 bases between. CDR3 protein: CASSIIASGELFF. The CDR3 DNA sequence: TGTGCCAGTAGTATAATAGCATCCGGGGAGCTGTTTTTT.

The chain has TRBV29-1 and TRBJ2-7, with 8 bases identical to TRBD1. The V gene's germline CDR1 is SQVTM and CDR2 ANQGSEA. V trimming: 6 bases; J trimming: 0 bases; junction bases outside the gene matches: 4. The CDR3 is made up of 13 amino acids. This chain's CDR3 is CSVRDRSSYEQYF. The CDR3 DNA reads TGCAGCGTGCGGGACAGGAGCTCCTACGAGCAGTACTTC.

The chain employs TRBV7-2 and TRBJ2-1, with TRBD2 identical over 8 bases. The junction had 2 bases not matched to a gene; V was cut back by 5 bases and J by 8 bases. The CDR3 extends over 12 amino acids. Germline loops: CDR1 SGHTA, CDR2 FQGNSA. In DNA, the CDR3 is TGTGCCAGCAGCGCTAGCGGGTATGAGCAGTTCTTC. Its translation: CASSASGYEQFF.

This clone showed up just once. The J gene is TRBJ2-5, the V gene TRBV4-2, with 9 bases fitting TRBD2. With V trimmed by 4 bases and J by 1 base, 4 bases remained unmatched. The CDR3 has 15 residues. From germline, CDR1 is LGHNA and CDR2 YNFKEQ. This CDR3 reads CASSRRLAAQETQYF. The CDR3 nucleotides read TGTGCCAGCAGCCGAAGACTAGCGGCCCAAGAGACCCAGTACTTC.

This clone has a single count. This chain uses TRBV7-8 with TRBJ1-1; D gene uncertain. The germline CDR1 and CDR2 sequences are SGHVS and FQNEAQ. This CDR3 contains 14 residues. V dropped 0 bases and J dropped 3 bases, with 8 bases sitting between them. The CDR3 DNA reads TGTGCCAGCAGCTTAGCAGCGGCCGACACTGAAGCTTTCTTT. As protein: CASSLAAADTEAFF.

This chain links TRBV6-5 with TRBJ2-7; possible D gene TRBD1, 5 bases. In germline, CDR1 is MNHEY, CDR2 SVGAGI. The CDR3 sequence is 13 residues long. The V end was cut by 5 bases, the J end by 3 bases, with 11 bases between. In DNA form, the CDR3 reads TGTGCCAGCAGTCAAGGGGTAGACTACGAGCAGTACTTC. It codes for CASSQGVDYEQYF.

V gene TRBV18 combines with J gene TRBJ1-2, with 10 bases lining up with TRBD1. The CDR3 has 14 residues. V shed 2 bases, J shed 8 bases, and the junction held 5 bases outside the gene matches. CDR1 is KGHSH and CDR2 is LQKENI in the germline V gene. DNA for the CDR3: TGTGCCAGCTCACCAGCCGGGACAGGGGAAGGCTACACCTTC. It encodes CASSPAGTGEGYTF.